Shown below are 3 T cell receptor beta chains from a single sample sequenced in a study of Graves' ophthalmopathy and Graves' hyperthyroidism. The sequenced template was RNA, covering the TCR beta CDR3 region. RT-PCR in the first round used HTBI primers; a second-round multiplex PCR followed. Each CDR3 protein gets one entry after TCRdb re-called the multiplex PCR reads with MiXCR. The sample carries roughly 480,000 distinct CDR3 sequences, around 15% recorded once. Sample: blood. These receptor sequences come from a woman in her twenties or thirties with Graves' ophthalmopathy.

Many counts were recorded for this clonotype. The chain joins TRBV19 to TRBJ2-5; the match to TRBD1 covers 7 bases. Germline CDR1 and CDR2: LNHDA and SQIVND (reference sequence). CDR3 length: 15 residues. The V and J ends lost 5 bases and 3 bases, in that order; junction bases with no gene match: 9. The CDR3 region is CASSSTGTVKETQYF. CDR3 nucleotides: TGTGCCAGTAGTTCCACCGGGACAGTAAAAGAGACCCAGTACTTC.

The CDR3 reads CASSISTSGEPQHF. As DNA, the CDR3 is TGTGCCAGCAGCATCTCCACCTCAGGGGAGCCCCAGCATTTT. The chain joins TRBV7-9 to TRBJ1-5; D may be TRBD1 (6 bases). The V end was cut by 5 bases, the J end by 8 bases, with 16 bases between. The germline CDR1 and CDR2 sequences are SEHNR and FQNEAQ (reference sequence). The CDR3 contains 14 residues.

This clonotype appeared many times. V is TRBV30 and J is TRBJ1-1; D uncertain. Trimming took off 8 bases at V and 1 base at J, with 17 bases between the two ends. The CDR3 runs to 14 residues. Germline CDR1 and CDR2: GTSNPN and SVGIG (reference sequence). The CDR3 spells CAGSLRRKNTEAFF. In DNA form, the CDR3 reads TGTGCCGGGTCCTTGCGAAGGAAGAACACTGAAGCTTTCTTT.